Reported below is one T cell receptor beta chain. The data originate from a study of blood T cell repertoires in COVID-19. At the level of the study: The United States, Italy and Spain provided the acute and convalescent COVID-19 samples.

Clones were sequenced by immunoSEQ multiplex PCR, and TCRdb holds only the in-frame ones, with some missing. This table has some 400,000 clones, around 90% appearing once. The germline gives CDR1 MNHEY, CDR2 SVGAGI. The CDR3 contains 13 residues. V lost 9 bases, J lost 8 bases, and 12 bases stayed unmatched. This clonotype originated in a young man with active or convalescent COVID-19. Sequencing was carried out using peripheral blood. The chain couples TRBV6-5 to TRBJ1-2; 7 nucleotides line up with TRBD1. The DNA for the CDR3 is TGTGCCAGTCGCACAGGGGATTATATCGGCTACACCTTC. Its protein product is CASRTGDYIGYTF.